This paragraph covers one T cell receptor beta chain sequence. This clone was seen once. Its recognized antigen is unknown. Within one base of it there is no much larger clone, and no base qualities were kept. The data stem from a study of OX40 agonist ivuxolimab in advanced cancers. General notes on the study: Ivuxolimab was a fully human IgG2 agonistic monoclonal antibody targeting the costimulatory receptor OX40 (CD134). Intravenous ivuxolimab was administered to patients every 2 weeks at six dose levels: 0.01, 0.1, 0.3, 1.5, 3 and 10 mg/kg. Of the 50 or so patients in dose escalation, about 20 had hepatocellular carcinoma, approximately 15 had melanoma, 9 had renal cell carcinoma and 9 had head and neck cancer. A male proportion of around 80% and a mean age of roughly 55 years, ranging from about 20 to 80, were recorded for the dose-escalation cohort. Patients were allowed to have had prior anti-PD-1, anti-PD-L1 or anti-CTLA-4 therapy, and approximately 40% of the dose-escalation patients had been treated with checkpoint inhibitors. Three dose-escalation patients achieved partial responses, one with hepatocellular carcinoma and two with cutaneous melanoma. The purpose of peripheral TCRbeta sequencing was to test whether ivuxolimab changed TCR sequence diversity and led to clonal T-cell expansion. The paper covers the monotherapy dose-escalation part of the phase I ivuxolimab trial, which included N of about 50 patients.

What the research found in general, with its limitations: Low levels of normalized T-cell clonal expansion were also seen in some patients who did not respond. On average, CD8+ T cells showed more expanded clones than CD4+ T cells after ivuxolimab. In partial responders in the 0.1-3.0 mg/kg groups, normalized peripheral clonal expansion was found to be among the lowest, especially among CD8+ T cells. At doses of 0.1 to 3.0 mg/kg, clonal expansion of both CD4+ and CD8+ blood T cells was observed from baseline to week 6. Which antigens the clonally expanded peripheral T cells were specific for was not determined.

The trial excluded patients who had a history of autoimmune disease or were on systemic immunosuppression. Peripheral blood for TCR sequencing was collected from all dose cohorts at baseline, on cycle 4 day 1, and on cycle 7 day 1. Samples came from an open-label, multicenter, first-in-human phase I dose-escalation trial of ivuxolimab. The trial enrolled adults with locally advanced or metastatic head and neck squamous cell, hepatocellular, melanoma or renal cell carcinoma. Before TCR sequencing, CD4+ T cells and CD8+ T cells were sorted from peripheral blood as separate populations. The germline V gene specifies SQVTM as CDR1 and ANQGSEA as CDR2. Including cysteine and phenylalanine, the CDR3 has 14 amino acids. Only the CDR3 part of the read is kept: 42 bases, read in frame from the first base. Trimming accounts for 7 bases at V and 3 bases at J, while the number of junction bases matched to no gene is 12.

To sequence the TCRbeta CDR3 region, genomic DNA was isolated from the sorted cells. The immunoSEQ Assay was used for sequencing of TCRbeta CDR3 regions. In TCRdb, the immuneACCESS table is reduced to in-frame sequences with V and J assigned. These tables do not hold every clone; where another copy was compared, an unresolved V gene accounts for under half, and the others remain unexplained. In all, the sample holds some 22,000 clones, and about 80% of those were seen once. The leading ten clones occupy 30% to 35% of the sample. Material: CD4+ or CD8+ T cells sorted from blood, obtained in a trial of the OX40 agonist ivuxolimab. The rearrangement joined TRBV29-1 to TRBJ2-7; the central 7 bases match TRBD1. This receptor was identified in an adult with an advanced solid tumor such as melanoma, head and neck, liver or kidney cancer. The CDR3 has the sequence CSAGAGTDLYEQYF. The base sequence is TGCAGCGCCGGAGCCGGGACAGACCTCTACGAGCAGTACTTC.